Listed below are T cell receptor beta chains from one sample, sequenced in a study of cytomegalovirus exposure and HLA in healthy donors. Sequencing was performed with immunoSEQ multiplex PCR; in TCRdb, only in-frame clones are kept and a portion is missing. The data show approximately 100,000 clones, 85% seen once. Material: PBMCs. The receptors derive from a man in his thirties or forties in good health and CMV-seronegative. The CDR3 runs from the conserved cysteine through the conserved F or W. D genes are given only for firm matches. Clone size is shown for a subset of rows, as once, few, many or a class of expanded clone.

TRBJ2-3,NA,TRBV27,NA,TGTGCCAGCGCGGACAAGACTAGCACAGATACGCAGTATTTT,CASADKTSTDTQYF
TRBJ2-1,TRBD2,TRBV5-1,NA,TGCGCCAGCAGCTCTCCAGGGAGTAGCGGGGCGAGCTCCTACAATGAGCAGTTCTTC,CASSSPGSSGASSYNEQFF
TRBJ2-3,NA,TRBV7-2,NA,TGTGCCAGCAGCTCCTCCGGGGCAGATACGCAGTATTTT,CASSSSGADTQYF
TRBJ2-1,TRBD1,TRBV10-3,NA,TGTGCCATCAGCGAGCAGGGGGATGAGCAGTTCTTC,CAISEQGDEQFF
TRBJ2-1,TRBD1,TRBV4-3,NA,TGCGCCAGCAGCCTTCTGTCAGGGGGCAATGAGCAGTTCTTC,CASSLLSGGNEQFF
TRBJ1-2,NA,TRBV7-7,NA,TGTGCTAGCAGCGGTGGGGAGTACTATGGCTACACCTTC,CASSGGEYYGYTF
TRBJ2-1,NA,TRBV9,NA,TGTGCCAGCAGCGTAGGGAATAGCGGCTACAATGAGCAGTTCTTC,CASSVGNSGYNEQFF
TRBJ2-1,TRBD2,TRBV7-9,NA,TGTGCCAGCAGCCCCTGGGCTAGCGGGGGGGCCGCCTACAATGAGCAGTTCTTC,CASSPWASGGAAYNEQFF
TRBJ2-3,NA,TRBV7-3,NA,TGTGCCAGCACCCTCGGGGGCACAGATACGCAGTATTTT,CASTLGGTDTQYF
TRBJ2-7,TRBD2,TRBV4-1,NA,TGCGCCAGCAGCCTCAGGAGGGGACTATATACCTACGAGCAGTACTTC,CASSLRRGLYTYEQYF
TRBJ1-2,TRBD1,TRBV25-1,NA,TGTGCCAGCAGTGGCCCCGAAGGGGGCCCCTATGGCTACACCTTC,CASSGPEGGPYGYTF
TRBJ2-5,NA,TRBV29-1,NA,TGCAGCGCCCTCAGGCAGGGCCATCAATGGGAGACCCAGTACTTC,CSALRQGHQWETQYF
TRBJ2-1,TRBD2,TRBV9,NA,TGTGCCAGCAGCGTAGTCCCCCCTAGCGGGATGGACAATGAGCAGTTCTTC,CASSVVPPSGMDNEQFF
TRBJ2-3,TRBD1,TRBV2,NA,TGTGCCAGCAGTGAATTGACAGGGACGCAGTATTTT,CASSELTGTQYF
TRBJ1-2,NA,TRBV7-9,NA,TGTGCCAGCAGCTTAGCGGGGGGAAAGGGGACGGGCTATGGCTACACCTTC,CASSLAGGKGTGYGYTF
TRBJ1-6,TRBD1,TRBV27,NA,TGTGCCAGCAGCAGGGGACAGAATAATTCACCCCTCCACTTT,CASSRGQNNSPLHF
TRBJ2-2,TRBD1,TRBV19,NA,TGTGCCAGTAGTAAGACAGGGTCGAACACCGGGGAGCTGTTTTTT,CASSKTGSNTGELFF
TRBJ1-5,NA,TRBV28,few,TGTGCCAGCAGTTCCGGCGGGGGACGTCAGCCCCAGCATTTT,CASSSGGGRQPQHF
TRBJ1-4,TRBD1,TRBV27,NA,TGTGCCAGCACCATGACAGGGGGAGGTGAAAAACTGTTTTTT,CASTMTGGGEKLFF
TRBJ2-3,NA,TRBV5-8,NA,TGTGCCAGCAGCTCAATAGCGGGGCCCTCAGGGGGGACAGATACGCAGTATTTT,CASSSIAGPSGGTDTQYF
TRBJ2-3,TRBD2,TRBV7-9,NA,TGTGCCAGCAGCTTAGGGGGTTATCTAGCGGGACTTGATACGCAGTATTTT,CASSLGGYLAGLDTQYF
TRBJ2-7,NA,TRBV5-1,NA,TGCGCCAGCAGCAGGCATCCCGACAGGCCCTTTCTTCAGCAGTACTTC,CASSRHPDRPFLQQYF
TRBJ2-7,NA,TRBV19,NA,TGTGCCAGCCAGAAGGAGGGGGCTTCTTACGAGCAGTACTTC,CASQKEGASYEQYF
TRBJ2-7,NA,TRBV10-3,NA,TGTGCCATCAGTGGGGACAGGGAACTAGCGGGACACTACGAGCAGTACTTC,CAISGDRELAGHYEQYF
TRBJ1-4,NA,TRBV27,NA,TGTGCCAGCAGTTCCCGGGCGGGTAGAAATGAAAAACTGTTTTTT,CASSSRAGRNEKLFF
TRBJ1-1,NA,TRBV18,NA,TGTGCCAGCTCAACTGATTGGGCGATCACTGAAGCTTTCTTT,CASSTDWAITEAFF
TRBJ2-7,NA,TRBV6-5,NA,TGTGCCAGCAGCCCTGGGACAAGGAGCTACGAGCAGTACTTC,CASSPGTRSYEQYF
TRBJ2-2,TRBD2,TRBV27,NA,TGTGCCAGCAGTTTCGTCGGGAGGGCCGTTGGCGGGGAGCTGTTTTTT,CASSFVGRAVGGELFF
TRBJ2-3,NA,TRBV28,NA,TGTGCCAGCCAAGGAGGAAATACGCAGTATTTT,CASQGGNTQYF
TRBJ2-1,NA,TRBV4-3,NA,TGCGCCAGCAGCCAATCCAGGGTGCGATACAATGAGCAGTTCTTC,CASSQSRVRYNEQFF
TRBJ2-1,NA,TRBV5-4,NA,TGTGCCAGCAGCTCTGCAACACGGGGGATAACTTACAATGAGCAGTTCTTC,CASSSATRGITYNEQFF
TRBJ2-5,TRBD1,TRBV5-6,NA,TGTGCCAGCAGCCGTAATTCGAGATCCGGGACAGTAAAAGAGACCCAGTACTTC,CASSRNSRSGTVKETQYF
TRBJ2-7,TRBD1,TRBV6-5,NA,TGTGCCAGCAGTTACAGACAGGGCCACGAGCAGTACTTC,CASSYRQGHEQYF
TRBJ2-1,NA,TRBV11-3,NA,TGTGCCAGCAGCGCTAGGGGGACCCTCTCCTACAATGAGCAGTTCTTC,CASSARGTLSYNEQFF
TRBJ1-4,NA,TRBV30,NA,TGTGCCTGGAGTGACAAAGGACCGCGGCCCTCAGGGGTAACTAATGAAAAACTGTTTTTT,CAWSDKGPRPSGVTNEKLFF
TRBJ2-1,TRBD2,TRBV28,NA,TGTGCCAGCAGTTCCCTCGGAGCGGGAGGTTACAATGAGCAGTTCTTC,CASSSLGAGGYNEQFF
TRBJ2-7,TRBD1,TRBV5-6,NA,TGTGCCAGCAGCTTAGGAACAGGGGCTAGAGAGCAGTACTTC,CASSLGTGAREQYF
TRBJ1-4,TRBD1,TRBV23-1,once,TGCGCCAGCAGTCAATGGGACAGGGGCAATGAAAAACTGTTTTTT,CASSQWDRGNEKLFF
TRBJ1-5,NA,TRBV19,NA,TGTGCCAGTAGTTTGCGGTCGGGAGGACGGGGGGCAAATCAGCCCCAGCATTTT,CASSLRSGGRGANQPQHF
TRBJ1-4,TRBD1,TRBV6-5,NA,TGTGCCAGCAGTTATTCCGGGACAGCAAATGAAAAACTGTTTTTT,CASSYSGTANEKLFF
TRBJ1-2,NA,TRBV7-2,NA,TGTGCCAGCAGCGTCGGAGGCAGGGGATTATATGGCTACACCTTC,CASSVGGRGLYGYTF
TRBJ2-7,TRBD2,TRBV11-3,NA,TGTGCCAGCAGCCCAGGGACTAGCTACGAGCAGTACTTC,CASSPGTSYEQYF
TRBJ2-1,TRBD2,TRBV15,NA,TGTGCCACCAGCAGGGGGACTAGGGGTAGGGGGGAGCAGTTCTTC,CATSRGTRGRGEQFF
TRBJ2-1,NA,TRBV4-1,once,TGCGCCAGCAGCCAAGGGGTTCTAGCGAACTACAATGAGCAGTTCTTC,CASSQGVLANYNEQFF
TRBJ1-5,TRBD1,TRBV18,NA,TGTGCCAGCTCACCAGGGACAGGGGGCGATTTCGTCCAGCCCCAGCATTTT,CASSPGTGGDFVQPQHF
TRBJ1-5,NA,TRBV4-1,NA,TGCGCCAGCAGCCAAGTCCAGGCAGGGGACGACTATAGCAATCAGCCCCAGCATTTT,CASSQVQAGDDYSNQPQHF
TRBJ1-2,NA,TRBV14,NA,TGTGCCAGCAGCCAAGATAGCAGGGCCTCCTATGGCTACACCTTC,CASSQDSRASYGYTF
TRBJ2-3,TRBD2,TRBV25-1,NA,TGTGCCAGCAGCGGGGCGAAGCGGGGGGCCAGCACAGATACGCAGTATTTT,CASSGAKRGASTDTQYF